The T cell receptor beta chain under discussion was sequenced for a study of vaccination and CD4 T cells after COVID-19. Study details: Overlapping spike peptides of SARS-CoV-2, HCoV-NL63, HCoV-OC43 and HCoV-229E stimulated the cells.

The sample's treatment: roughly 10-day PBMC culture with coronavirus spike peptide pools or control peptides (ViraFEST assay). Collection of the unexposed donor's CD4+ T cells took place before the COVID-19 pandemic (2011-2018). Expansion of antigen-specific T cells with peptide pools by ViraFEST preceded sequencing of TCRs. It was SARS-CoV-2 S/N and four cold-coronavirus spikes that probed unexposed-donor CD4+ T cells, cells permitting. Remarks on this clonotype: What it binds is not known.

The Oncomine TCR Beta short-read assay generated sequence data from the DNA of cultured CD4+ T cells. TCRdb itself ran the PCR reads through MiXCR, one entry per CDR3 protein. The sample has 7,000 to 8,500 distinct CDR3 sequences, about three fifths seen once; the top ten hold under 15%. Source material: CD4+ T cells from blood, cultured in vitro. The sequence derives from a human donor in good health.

The CDR3 protein is CASSPKGQGRDSPLHF. In DNA form, the CDR3 reads TGTGCCAGCAGCCCTAAGGGGCAGGGCAGGGATTCACCCCTCCACTTT. V usage is TRBV7-9 and J usage is TRBJ1-6, with D tentatively TRBD1 (5 bases). Germline lookup yields CDR1 SEHNR and CDR2 FQNEAQ (reference sequence). With 5 bases removed from V and 8 bases from J, the gap between germline ends came to 19 bases. This CDR3 has 16 amino acids.